Following are 26 T cell receptor beta chains from one sample sequenced in a study of T cell responses to AZD1222 COVID-19 vaccine. Sequencing was performed with immunoSEQ multiplex PCR; in TCRdb, only in-frame clones are kept and a portion is missing. This sample has around 95,000 clones, with just under 90% found just once. The material was peripheral blood, obtained on day 0 of AZD1222 vaccination. The receptors shown here come from an adult in good health.

The chain is built from TRBV3-1 (or the pseudogene TRBV3-2) and TRBJ2-7, with D uncertain. The length of the CDR3 is 12 residues. In germline, CDR1 is LGHDT, CDR2 YNNKEL (reference sequence). With 1 base removed from V and 1 base from J, the gap between germline ends came to 2 bases. CDR3 protein: CASSQGSYEQYF. Here the CDR3 DNA reads TGTGCCAGCAGCCAAGGGTCCTACGAGCAGTACTTC.

For this clone: A junction boundary mismatches the germline segment, possibly from a read error. The gene calls are TRBV6-5 and TRBJ2-1; no reliable D call. Germline CDR1 and CDR2: MNHEY and SVGAGI. CDR3 length equals 13 residues. The CDR3 here is CASSYSSFNEQFF. Written as DNA, the CDR3 is TGTGCCAGCAGTTACTCCTCCTTCAATGAGCAGTTCTTC.

This clone has only one observation. The chain carries TRBV15 and TRBJ1-3, with unresolved D. The V gene's germline CDR1 is LNHNV and CDR2 YYDKDF (reference sequence). This CDR3 has 15 residues. The ends were cut back, 3 bases at V and 2 bases at J, with 11 bases in the middle. CDR3 DNA: TGTGCCACCAGCAGGAGTCGGTCCACTGGAAACACCATATATTTT. It translates to CATSRSRSTGNTIYF.

The table lists this clone with a few counts. This sequence joins TRBV25-1 and TRBJ1-2; 10 bases are a match to TRBD1. This CDR3 spans 14 amino acids. V lost 2 bases and J lost 8; bases outside the gene matches: 5. The germline V gene has CDR1 MGHDK and CDR2 SYGVNS. The CDR3 reads CASSERDRGQGYTF. For the CDR3, the DNA is TGTGCCAGCAGTGAACGCGACAGGGGGCAAGGCTACACCTTC.

This sequence joins TRBV9 and TRBJ1-1, with TRBD1 as a possible D gene (5 bases). CDR1 and CDR2 (germline): SGDLS, YYNGEE. This CDR3 spans 14 amino acids. V shed 4 bases and J shed 5 bases, with 15 bases lying between them. The CDR3 coding sequence is TGTGCCAGCAGCCCCCTCCAGGGCGGGACTGAAGCTTTCTTT. Its protein product is CASSPLQGGTEAFF.

This clone was observed a handful of times. Different DNA sequences within this sample yield the same CDR3. The J gene is TRBJ1-5, the V gene TRBV7-9, with no clear D. CDR3 length: 13 residues. Per germline, CDR1 SEHNR and CDR2 FQNEAQ (reference sequence). The V and J ends lost 1 base and 0 bases respectively, with 1 base between them. The CDR3 reads CASSLDSNQPQHF. CDR3 sequence (DNA): TGTGCCAGCAGCTTAGATAGCAATCAGCCCCAGCATTTT.

CDR3: CASSSGTGPYEQYF. CDR3 bases: TGTGCCAGCAGCTCCGGGACAGGGCCCTACGAGCAGTACTTC. This rearrangement joins TRBV7-8 to TRBJ2-7; 9 bases fit TRBD1. The trim removed 4 bases at V and 2 bases at J, leaving 3 bases unmatched. This CDR3 has 14 residues. Germline CDR1 reads SGHVS; CDR2 reads FQNEAQ.

This chain connects TRBV29-1 to TRBJ1-1; D remains ambiguous. V was clipped by 5 bases and J by 4 bases, with 23 bases between them. Looked up from germline, CDR1 is SQVTM and CDR2 is ANQGSEA. There are 16 residues in the CDR3. CDR3 residues: CSVTPGVHNVGTEAFF. CDR3 in DNA: TGCAGCGTTACTCCCGGGGTCCACAACGTGGGCACTGAAGCTTTCTTT. The variable domain in full, completed from reference TRBV29-1 and TRBJ1-1, reads SAVISQKPSRDICQRGTSLTIQCQVDSQVTMMFWYRQQPGQSLTLIATANQGSEATYESGFVIDKFPISRPNLTFSTLTVSNMSPEDSSIYLCSVTPGVHNVGTEAFFGQGTRLTVV.

The chain links TRBV19 to TRBJ1-1; D uncertain. The CDR3 covers 11 residues. The germline gives CDR1 LNHDA, CDR2 SQIVND (reference sequence). Trimming left V 7 bases short and J 2 bases short, with 5 bases between. In DNA form, the CDR3 reads TGTGCCAGTAACGGAAACACTGAAGCTTTCTTT. Residues: CASNGNTEAFF.

This rearrangement joins TRBV18 to TRBJ2-2, with 7 nucleotides matching TRBD2. Germline values: CDR1 KGHSH, CDR2 LQKENI. V lost 3 bases, J lost 6 bases, and 16 bases stayed unmatched. There are 18 residues in the CDR3. The CDR3 reads CASSPPVFQRGRAGELFF. In DNA, the CDR3 is TGTGCCAGCTCACCTCCCGTGTTTCAGCGGGGTCGGGCCGGGGAGCTGTTTTTT.

This clone showed up just once. V is TRBV27 and J is TRBJ2-3; either TRBD1 or TRBD2 may supply D (6 bases each). CDR3 size: 16 residues. Germline V gene lookup returns CDR1 MNHEY and CDR2 SMNVEV (reference sequence). V gave up 3 bases and J gave up 1 base, with 14 bases separating them. The CDR3 protein is CASSFTGAIGTDTQYF. CDR3 nucleotides: TGTGCCAGCAGTTTTACGGGGGCGATCGGCACAGATACGCAGTATTTT.

This clone appeared a few times. CDR3 in DNA: TGTGCCAGCAGCGTCGGGCAGGGGAATGGAAACACCATATATTTT. It specifies CASSVGQGNGNTIYF. V usage is TRBV9 and J usage is TRBJ1-3; weak D call: TRBD1 (6 bases). This CDR3 region has 15 residues. The V end lost 2 bases, the J end lost 3 bases, and 12 bases lay between the germline ends. CDR1 and CDR2 (germline): SGDLS, YYNGEE.

V usage is TRBV28 and J usage is TRBJ2-7; maybe TRBD1 (5 bases). Per the germline V gene, CDR1 is MDHEN and CDR2 is SYDVKM. The germline V and J ends were trimmed by 2 bases and 1 base, with 9 bases remaining between them. This CDR3 has 14 residues. CDR3 sequence: CASSLSQGSYEQYF. CDR3 bases: TGTGCCAGCAGTTTAAGTCAGGGTTCCTACGAGCAGTACTTC.

For the CDR3, the DNA is TGTGCCAGTAGGCGCCAAGAGACCCAGTACTTC. Protein product: CASRRQETQYF. The chain uses TRBV19 and TRBJ2-5; D gene uncertain. Germline CDR1 is LNHDA and CDR2 is SQIVND (reference sequence). Trimming stripped 6 bases from V and 1 base from J, with 3 bases between. This CDR3 has 11 residues. The full variable domain, with the rest looked up from reference TRBV19 and TRBJ2-5, is DGGITQSPKYLFRKEGQNVTLSCEQNLNHDAMYWYRQDPGQGLRLIYYSQIVNDFQKGDIAEGYSVSREKKESFPLTVTSAQKNPTAFYLCASRRQETQYFGPGTRLLVL.

The chain combines TRBV6-5 with TRBJ2-1; 10 positions match TRBD1. The CDR3 runs 15 residues. Trimming removed 6 bases from V and 6 bases from J; junction bases left unmatched: 8. Looked up from germline, CDR1 is MNHEY and CDR2 is SVGAGI. The CDR3 loop reads CASSYRTGGFNEQFF. In DNA form, the CDR3 reads TGTGCCAGCAGCTACCGGACAGGGGGGTTCAATGAGCAGTTCTTC.

The chain is built from TRBV9 and TRBJ1-3, with unresolved D. Trimming left V 4 bases short and J 0 bases short, with 14 bases between. The germline V gene has CDR1 SGDLS and CDR2 YYNGEE. This CDR3 is 16 amino acids long. The CDR3 loop reads CASSLTDGLSGNTIYF. The CDR3 DNA sequence: TGTGCCAGCAGCCTTACCGACGGACTCTCTGGAAACACCATATATTTT.

The V and J genes are TRBV27 and TRBJ1-1; possible D gene TRBD1, 5 bases. The CDR3 covers 13 residues. Germline loops: CDR1 MNHEY, CDR2 SMNVEV (reference sequence). V was cut by 3 bases and J by 6 bases, with 11 bases left in between. The CDR3 loop reads CASSFERGAEAFF. CDR3 DNA: TGTGCCAGCAGTTTTGAGAGGGGTGCTGAAGCTTTCTTT.

The chain links TRBV7-8 to TRBJ1-6; possible D gene TRBD1, 5 bases. Germline V lookup: CDR1 SGHVS, CDR2 FQNEAQ. V was cut by 7 bases and J by 8 bases, with 18 bases left in between. The CDR3 totals 15 residues. The CDR3: CASTPGGGSYSPLHF. For the CDR3, the DNA is TGTGCCAGCACCCCCGGGGGGGGGTCTTATTCACCCCTCCACTTT.

This chain connects TRBV7-8 to TRBJ1-5; 9 nucleotides align to TRBD1. CDR3 length equals 18 residues. Germline loops: CDR1 SGHVS, CDR2 FQNEAQ. V shed 2 bases and J 0 bases; nucleotides not matched to a gene: 8. Here the CDR3 reads CASSLQGQGKYSNQPQHF. CDR3 coding DNA: TGTGCCAGCAGCTTACAGGGACAGGGTAAATATAGCAATCAGCCCCAGCATTTT.

In this sample, this clone turned up once. Written as DNA, the CDR3 is TGTGCCAGTAGTACGGGACAGGGGGTAAGAGCCGGGGAGCTGTTTTTT. It codes for CASSTGQGVRAGELFF. This chain joins TRBV19 and TRBJ2-2; the match to TRBD1 covers 11 bases. CDR1 and CDR2 (germline): LNHDA, SQIVND (reference sequence). With 4 bases clipped from V and 6 bases from J, the junction kept 7 bases outside the gene matches. This CDR3 has 16 amino acids.

The V call is TRBV15, the J call TRBJ1-2; 8 positions match TRBD1. CDR3 length: 15 residues. Per the germline V gene, CDR1 is LNHNV and CDR2 is YYDKDF (reference sequence). The V segment lost 4 bases and the J segment 6 bases; nucleotides outside the gene matches: 10. The CDR3 DNA is TGTGCCACCAGCACCTTATACAGGGGGAGGGATGGCTACACCTTC. It is translated as CATSTLYRGRDGYTF.

The chain combines TRBV3-1 (or the pseudogene TRBV3-2) with TRBJ1-3; no definite D call. Deletions cut 4 bases from V and 0 bases from J, with 13 bases between. The CDR3 spans 16 residues. Germline values: CDR1 LGHDT, CDR2 YNNKEL (reference sequence). The CDR3 nucleotides are TGTGCCAGCAGCCTGAATGGACGGGGCTCTGGAAACACCATATATTTT. It translates to CASSLNGRGSGNTIYF.

This clone was recorded only once. The rearrangement joins TRBV2 to TRBJ2-7; TRBD1 agrees at 10 bases. With V trimmed by 8 bases and J by 5 bases, 12 bases remained unmatched. Germline values: CDR1 SNHLY, CDR2 FYNNEI. The CDR3 is 15 residues long. CDR3 bases: TGTGCCAGCCGCCTGGACAGGGGGTTTAGCGACGAGCAGTACTTC. It encodes CASRLDRGFSDEQYF. Using reference TRBV2 and TRBJ2-7 for the parts outside the CDR3, the full variable domain is EPEVTQTPSHQVTQMGQEVILRCVPISNHLYFYWYRQILGQKVEFLVSFYNNEISEKSEIFDDQFSVERPDGSNFTLKIRSTKLEDSAMYFCASRLDRGFSDEQYFGPGTRLTVT.

V usage is TRBV7-3 and J usage is TRBJ1-1; a weak D match, TRBD1 (6 bases). Trimming removed 4 bases from V and 0 bases from J, with 15 bases in between. Germline CDR1 reads SGHTA; CDR2 reads FQGTGA. The CDR3 runs 16 residues. In DNA form, the CDR3 reads TGTGCCAGCAGCTCAACAGGGACTCTCATGAACACTGAAGCTTTCTTT. Protein: CASSSTGTLMNTEAFF.

The chain couples TRBV19 to TRBJ2-5; 10 nucleotides agree with TRBD1. V gave up 10 bases and J gave up 4 bases; unmatched junction bases: 9. CDR1 is LNHDA, CDR2 SQIVND, per germline (reference sequence). There are 14 residues in the CDR3. CDR3 nucleotide sequence: TGTGCCACGACGGACAGGGGGGGCCGAGAGACCCAGTACTTC. The encoded protein is CATTDRGGRETQYF.

CDR3 sequence reads: CASSQEIAGGSYEQYF. The CDR3 nucleotides read TGCGCCAGCAGCCAAGAAATAGCGGGAGGCTCCTACGAGCAGTACTTC. The V gene is TRBV4-1, the J gene TRBJ2-7, with 10 positions matching TRBD2. V trimming: 0 bases; J trimming: 0 bases; junction bases outside the gene matches: 2. The CDR3 sequence is 16 residues long. Per germline, CDR1 MGHRA and CDR2 YSYEKL.